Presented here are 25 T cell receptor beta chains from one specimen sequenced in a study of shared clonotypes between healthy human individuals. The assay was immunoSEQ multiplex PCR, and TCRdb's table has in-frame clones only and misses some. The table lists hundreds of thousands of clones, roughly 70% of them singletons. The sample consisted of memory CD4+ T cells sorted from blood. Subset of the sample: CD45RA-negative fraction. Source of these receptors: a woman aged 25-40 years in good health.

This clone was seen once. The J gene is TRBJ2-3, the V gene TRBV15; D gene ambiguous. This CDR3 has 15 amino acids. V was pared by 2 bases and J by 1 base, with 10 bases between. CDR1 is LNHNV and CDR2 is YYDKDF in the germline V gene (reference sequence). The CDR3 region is CATSRYTVGTDTQYF. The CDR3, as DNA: TGTGCCACCAGCAGATACACGGTCGGCACAGATACGCAGTATTTT.

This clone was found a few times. The CDR3: CSVEDLRDTEAFF. The CDR3 DNA follows: TGCAGCGTTGAAGATCTGAGGGACACTGAAGCTTTCTTT. This sequence joins TRBV29-1 and TRBJ1-1; D call uncertain. Germline-derived CDR1 and CDR2 are SQVTM and ANQGSEA. Trimming took off 0 bases at V and 3 bases at J, with 8 bases between the two ends. This CDR3 spans 13 amino acids.

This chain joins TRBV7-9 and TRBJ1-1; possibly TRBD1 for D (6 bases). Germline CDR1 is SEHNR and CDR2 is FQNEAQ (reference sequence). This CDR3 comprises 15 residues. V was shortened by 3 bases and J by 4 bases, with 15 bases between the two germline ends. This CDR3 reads CASSFYRAEGTEAFF. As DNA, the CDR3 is TGTGCCAGCAGCTTCTACAGGGCTGAGGGCACTGAAGCTTTCTTT.

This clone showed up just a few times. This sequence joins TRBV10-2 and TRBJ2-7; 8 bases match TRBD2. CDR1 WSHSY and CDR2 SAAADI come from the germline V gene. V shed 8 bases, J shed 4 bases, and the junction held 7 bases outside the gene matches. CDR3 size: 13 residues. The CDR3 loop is CASRGGSAYEQYF. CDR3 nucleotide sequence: TGCGCCAGCCGGGGGGGGTCGGCGTACGAGCAGTACTTC.

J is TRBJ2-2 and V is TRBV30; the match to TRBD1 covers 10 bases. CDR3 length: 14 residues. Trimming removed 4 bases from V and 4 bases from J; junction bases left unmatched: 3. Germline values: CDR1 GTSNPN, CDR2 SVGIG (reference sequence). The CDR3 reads CAWTRDRGTGELFF. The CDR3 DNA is TGTGCCTGGACCCGGGACAGGGGCACCGGGGAGCTGTTTTTT.

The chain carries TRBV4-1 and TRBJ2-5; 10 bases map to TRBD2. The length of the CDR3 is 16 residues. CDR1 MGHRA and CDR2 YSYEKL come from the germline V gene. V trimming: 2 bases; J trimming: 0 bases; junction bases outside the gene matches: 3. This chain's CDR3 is CASSQWTSGHQETQYF. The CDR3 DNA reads TGCGCCAGCAGCCAATGGACTAGCGGACACCAAGAGACCCAGTACTTC.

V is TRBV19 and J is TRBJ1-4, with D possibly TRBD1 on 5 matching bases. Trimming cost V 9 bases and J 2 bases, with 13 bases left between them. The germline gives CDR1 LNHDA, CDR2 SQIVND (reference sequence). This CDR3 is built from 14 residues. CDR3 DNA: TGTGCCAGCGCCCCGGGGCGTACTAATGAAAAACTGTTTTTT. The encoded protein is CASAPGRTNEKLFF.

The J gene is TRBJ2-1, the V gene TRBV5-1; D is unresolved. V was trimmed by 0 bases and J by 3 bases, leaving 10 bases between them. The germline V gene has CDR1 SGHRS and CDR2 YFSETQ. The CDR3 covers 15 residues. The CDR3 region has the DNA TGCGCCAGCAGCTTGGACTACAACCTCTACAATGAGCAGTTCTTC. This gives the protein CASSLDYNLYNEQFF.

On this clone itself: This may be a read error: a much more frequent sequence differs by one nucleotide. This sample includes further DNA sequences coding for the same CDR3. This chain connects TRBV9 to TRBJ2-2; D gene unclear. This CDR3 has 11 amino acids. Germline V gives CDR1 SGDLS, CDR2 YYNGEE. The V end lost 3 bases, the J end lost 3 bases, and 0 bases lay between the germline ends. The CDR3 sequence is CASSDTGELFF. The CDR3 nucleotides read TGTGCCAGCAGCGACACCGGGGAGCTGTTTTTT.

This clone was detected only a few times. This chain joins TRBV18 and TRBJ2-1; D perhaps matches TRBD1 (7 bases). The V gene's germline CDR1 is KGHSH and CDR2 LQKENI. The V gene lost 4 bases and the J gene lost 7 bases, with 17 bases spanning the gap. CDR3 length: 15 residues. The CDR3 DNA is TGTGCCAGCTCACTCAACGCAGGGGGAGGAAATGAGCAGTTCTTC. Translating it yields CASSLNAGGGNEQFF.

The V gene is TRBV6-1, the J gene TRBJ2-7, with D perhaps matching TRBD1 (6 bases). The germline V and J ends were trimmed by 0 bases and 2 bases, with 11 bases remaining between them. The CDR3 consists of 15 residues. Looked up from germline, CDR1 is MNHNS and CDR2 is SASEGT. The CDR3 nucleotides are TGTGCCAGCAGTGAAGCCCGACAGGTAGCCTACGAGCAGTACTTC. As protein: CASSEARQVAYEQYF.

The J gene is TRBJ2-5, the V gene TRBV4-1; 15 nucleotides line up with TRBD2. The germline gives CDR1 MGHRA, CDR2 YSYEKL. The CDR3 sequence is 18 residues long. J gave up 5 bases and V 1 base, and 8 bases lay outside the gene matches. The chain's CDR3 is CASSQVLGLAGGPETQYF. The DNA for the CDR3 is TGCGCCAGCAGCCAAGTATTAGGACTAGCGGGAGGGCCCGAGACCCAGTACTTC.

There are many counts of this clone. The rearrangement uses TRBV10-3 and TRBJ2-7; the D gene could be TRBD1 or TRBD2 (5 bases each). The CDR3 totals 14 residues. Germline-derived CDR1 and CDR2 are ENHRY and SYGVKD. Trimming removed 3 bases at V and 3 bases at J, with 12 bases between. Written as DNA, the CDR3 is TGTGCCATCAGTGATACAGGAGGTAGCTACGAGCAGTACTTC. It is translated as CAISDTGGSYEQYF.

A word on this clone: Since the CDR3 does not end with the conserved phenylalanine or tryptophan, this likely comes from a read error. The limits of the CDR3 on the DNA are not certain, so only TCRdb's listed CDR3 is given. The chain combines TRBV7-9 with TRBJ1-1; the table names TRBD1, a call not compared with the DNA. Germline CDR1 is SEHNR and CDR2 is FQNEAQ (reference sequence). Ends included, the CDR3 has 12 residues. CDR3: CASSVPGQSSFS.

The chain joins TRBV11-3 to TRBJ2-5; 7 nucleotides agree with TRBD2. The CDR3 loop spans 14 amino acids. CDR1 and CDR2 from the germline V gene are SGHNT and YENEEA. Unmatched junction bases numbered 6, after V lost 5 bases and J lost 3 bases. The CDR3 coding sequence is TGTGCCAGCAGCGGCGCGGGAGCCGAAGAGACCCAGTACTTC. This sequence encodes CASSGAGAEETQYF.

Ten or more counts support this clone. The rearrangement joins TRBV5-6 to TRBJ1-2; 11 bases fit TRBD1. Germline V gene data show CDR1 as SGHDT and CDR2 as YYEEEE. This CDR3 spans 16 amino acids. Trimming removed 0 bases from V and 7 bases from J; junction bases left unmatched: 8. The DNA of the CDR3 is TGTGCCAGCAGCTTGGTCCCTGGACAGGGGGCAGGTGGCTACACCTTC. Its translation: CASSLVPGQGAGGYTF.

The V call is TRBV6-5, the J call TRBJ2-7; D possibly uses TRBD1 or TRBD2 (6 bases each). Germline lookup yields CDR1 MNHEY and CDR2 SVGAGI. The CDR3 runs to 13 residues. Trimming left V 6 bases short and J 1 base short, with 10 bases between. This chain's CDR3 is CASRRGESYEQYF. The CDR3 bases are TGTGCCAGCAGAAGGGGGGAGTCCTACGAGCAGTACTTC.

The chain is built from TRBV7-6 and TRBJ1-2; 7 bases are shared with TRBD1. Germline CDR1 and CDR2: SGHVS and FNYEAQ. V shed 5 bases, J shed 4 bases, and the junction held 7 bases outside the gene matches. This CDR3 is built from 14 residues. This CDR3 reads CASSPYGQVYGYTF. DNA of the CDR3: TGTGCCAGCAGCCCATACGGACAGGTCTATGGCTACACCTTC.

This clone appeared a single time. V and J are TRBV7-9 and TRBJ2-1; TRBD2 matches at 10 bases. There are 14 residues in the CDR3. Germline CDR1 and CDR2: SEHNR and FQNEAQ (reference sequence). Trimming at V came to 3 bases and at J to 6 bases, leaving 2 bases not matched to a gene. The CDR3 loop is CASSLGTSVNEQFF. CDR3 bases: TGTGCCAGCAGCTTGGGGACTAGCGTCAATGAGCAGTTCTTC. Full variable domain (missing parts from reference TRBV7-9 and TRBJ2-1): DTGVSQNPRHKITKRGQNVTFRCDPISEHNRLYWYRQTLGQGPEFLTYFQNEAQLEKSRLLSDRFSAERPKGSFSTLEIQRTEQGDSAMYLCASSLGTSVNEQFFGPGTRLTVL.

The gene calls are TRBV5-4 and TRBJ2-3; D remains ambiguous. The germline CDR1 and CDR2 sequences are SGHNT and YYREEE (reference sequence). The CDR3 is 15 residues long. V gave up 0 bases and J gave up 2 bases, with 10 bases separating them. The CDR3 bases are TGTGCCAGCAGCTTGGATGGGGTTAACACAGATACGCAGTATTTT. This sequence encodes CASSLDGVNTDTQYF. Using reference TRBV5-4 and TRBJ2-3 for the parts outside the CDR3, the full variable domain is ETGVTQSPTHLIKTRGQQVTLRCSSQSGHNTVSWYQQALGQGPQFIFQYYREEENGRGNFPPRFSGLQFPNYSSELNVNALELDDSALYLCASSLDGVNTDTQYFGPGTRLTVL.

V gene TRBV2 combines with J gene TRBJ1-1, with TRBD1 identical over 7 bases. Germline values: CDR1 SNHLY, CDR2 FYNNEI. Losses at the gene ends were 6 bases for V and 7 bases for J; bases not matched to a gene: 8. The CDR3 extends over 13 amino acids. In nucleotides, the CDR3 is TGTGCCAGCAGACCCGACAGGGAAATTGAAGCTTTCTTT. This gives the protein CASRPDREIEAFF.

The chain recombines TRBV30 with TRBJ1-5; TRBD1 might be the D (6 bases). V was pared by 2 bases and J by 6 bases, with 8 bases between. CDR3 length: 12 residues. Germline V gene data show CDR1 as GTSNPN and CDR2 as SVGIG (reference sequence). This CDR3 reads CAWSSRGQPQHF. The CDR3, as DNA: TGTGCCTGGAGTAGCAGGGGTCAGCCCCAGCATTTT. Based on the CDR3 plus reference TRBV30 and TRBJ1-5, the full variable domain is SQTIHQWPATLVQPVGSPLSLECTVEGTSNPNLYWYRQAAGRGLQLLFYSVGIGQISSEVPQNLSASRPQDRQFILSSKKLLLSDSGFYLCAWSSRGQPQHFGDGTRLSIL.

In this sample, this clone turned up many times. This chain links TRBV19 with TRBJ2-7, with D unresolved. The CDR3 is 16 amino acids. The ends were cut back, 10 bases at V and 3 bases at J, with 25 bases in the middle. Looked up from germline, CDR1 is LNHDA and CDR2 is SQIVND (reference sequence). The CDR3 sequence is CAIIRPPKLWGYEQYF. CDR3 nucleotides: TGTGCCATCATACGCCCGCCGAAATTATGGGGCTACGAGCAGTACTTC.

Written as DNA, the CDR3 is TGTGCCAGCAGTTTATTTGTCCCTGTACAGGGGGAGTCCTACGAGCAGTACTTC. Translated, it gives CASSLFVPVQGESYEQYF. The chain joins TRBV27 to TRBJ2-7, with 8 bases lining up with TRBD1. J was trimmed by 1 base and V by 1 base; bases with no gene match: 12. Germline CDR1 is MNHEY and CDR2 is SMNVEV (reference sequence). The CDR3 contains 18 residues.

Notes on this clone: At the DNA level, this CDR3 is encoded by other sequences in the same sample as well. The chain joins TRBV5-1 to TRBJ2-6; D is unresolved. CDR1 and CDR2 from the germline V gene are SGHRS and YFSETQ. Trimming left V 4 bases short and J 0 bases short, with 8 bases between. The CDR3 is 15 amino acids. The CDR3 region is CASSPGASGANVLTF. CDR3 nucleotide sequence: TGCGCCAGCAGCCCTGGCGCCTCTGGGGCCAACGTCCTGACTTTC.